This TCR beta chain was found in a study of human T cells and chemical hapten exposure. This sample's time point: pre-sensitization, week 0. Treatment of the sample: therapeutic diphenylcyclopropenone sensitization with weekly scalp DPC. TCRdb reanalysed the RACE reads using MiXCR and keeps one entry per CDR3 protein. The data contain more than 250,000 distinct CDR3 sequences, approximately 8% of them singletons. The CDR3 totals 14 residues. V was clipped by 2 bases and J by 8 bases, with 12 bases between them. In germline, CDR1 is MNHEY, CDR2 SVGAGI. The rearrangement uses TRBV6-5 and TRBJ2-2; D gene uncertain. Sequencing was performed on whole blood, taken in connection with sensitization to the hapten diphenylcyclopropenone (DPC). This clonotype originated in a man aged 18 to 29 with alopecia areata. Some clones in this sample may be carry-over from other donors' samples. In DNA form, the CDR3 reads TGTGCCAGCAGTTACCTGGCCGTTCGGGGGGAGCTGTTTTTT. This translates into CASSYLAVRGELFF.